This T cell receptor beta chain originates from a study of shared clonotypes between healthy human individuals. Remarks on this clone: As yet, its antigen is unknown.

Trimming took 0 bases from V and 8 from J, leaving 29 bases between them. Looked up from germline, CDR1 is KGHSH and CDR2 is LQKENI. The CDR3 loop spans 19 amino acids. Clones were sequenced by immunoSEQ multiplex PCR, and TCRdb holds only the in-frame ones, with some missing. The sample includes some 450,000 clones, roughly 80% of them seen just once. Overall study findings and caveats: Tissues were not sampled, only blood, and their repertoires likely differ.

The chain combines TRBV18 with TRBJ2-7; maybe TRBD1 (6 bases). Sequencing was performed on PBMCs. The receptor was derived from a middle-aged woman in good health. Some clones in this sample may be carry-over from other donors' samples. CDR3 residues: CASSPPMAQGSDFGEKQYF. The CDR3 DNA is TGTGCCAGCTCACCACCGATGGCCCAGGGGAGCGACTTTGGAGAGAAGCAGTACTTC.